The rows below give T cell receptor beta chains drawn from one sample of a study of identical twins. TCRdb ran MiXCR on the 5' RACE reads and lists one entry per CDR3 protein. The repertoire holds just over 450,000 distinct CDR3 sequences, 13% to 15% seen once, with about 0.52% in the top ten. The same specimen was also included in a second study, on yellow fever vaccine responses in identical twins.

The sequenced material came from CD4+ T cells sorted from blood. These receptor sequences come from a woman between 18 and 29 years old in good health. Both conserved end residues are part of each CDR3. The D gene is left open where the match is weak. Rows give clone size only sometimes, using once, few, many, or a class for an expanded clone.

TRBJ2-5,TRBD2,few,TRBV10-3,CAISRLAGGQETQYF,TGTGCCATCAGCCGACTAGCGGGGGGCCAAGAGACCCAGTACTTC
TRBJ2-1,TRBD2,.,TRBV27,CASSFTLLAESYNEQFF,TGTGCCAGCAGCTTTACCCTACTAGCGGAGAGCTACAATGAGCAGTTCTTC
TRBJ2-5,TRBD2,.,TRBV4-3,CASSQETSAEETQYF,TGCGCCAGCAGCCAAGAGACTAGCGCCGAAGAGACCCAGTACTTC
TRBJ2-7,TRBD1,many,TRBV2,CASSGTASSYEQYF,TGTGCCAGCAGCGGGACAGCGAGCTCCTACGAGCAGTACTTC
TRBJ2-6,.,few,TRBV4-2,CASSPTRPSGANVLTF,TGTGCCAGCAGCCCGACGAGGCCCTCTGGGGCCAACGTCCTGACTTTC
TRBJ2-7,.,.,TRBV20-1,CSASSSGGAYEQYF,TGCAGTGCTAGTTCCAGCGGAGGGGCCTACGAGCAGTACTTC
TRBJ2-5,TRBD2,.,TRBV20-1,CSATQLAGGPETQYF,TGCAGTGCTACCCAACTAGCGGGGGGGCCTGAGACCCAGTACTTC
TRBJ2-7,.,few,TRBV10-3,CAIRHNGLADEQYF,TGTGCCATCAGACATAACGGACTGGCAGACGAGCAGTACTTC
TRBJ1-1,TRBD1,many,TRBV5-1,CASSGGQGNTEAFF,TGCGCCAGCAGCGGGGGACAGGGGAACACTGAAGCTTTCTTT
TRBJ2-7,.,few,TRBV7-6,CASSLTESGEQYF,TGTGCCAGCAGCCTTACGGAGTCGGGGGAGCAGTACTTC
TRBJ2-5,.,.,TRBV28,CASSFSLTGETQYF,TGTGCCAGCAGTTTTTCCCTTACGGGAGAGACCCAGTACTTC
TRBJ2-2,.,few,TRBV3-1,CASSQGMGRNTGELFF,TGTGCCAGCAGCCAGGGGATGGGGCGGAACACCGGGGAGCTGTTTTTT
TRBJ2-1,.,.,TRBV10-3,CAITPDSYNEQFF,TGTGCCATCACCCCGGACAGCTACAATGAGCAGTTCTTC
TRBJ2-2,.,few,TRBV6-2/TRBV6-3,CASRTPLYTGELFF,TGTGCCAGCAGAACTCCCCTGTATACCGGGGAGCTGTTTTTT
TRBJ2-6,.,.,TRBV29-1,CSVVISGGANVLTF,TGCAGCGTTGTAATTAGCGGTGGGGCCAACGTCCTGACTTTC
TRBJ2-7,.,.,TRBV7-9,CASSLAGSRYEQYF,TGTGCCAGCAGCTTAGCGGGCAGTCGATACGAGCAGTACTTC
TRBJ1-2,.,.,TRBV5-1,CASSADPGGVTYGYTF,TGCGCCAGCAGCGCCGACCCTGGTGGTGTTACCTATGGCTACACCTTC
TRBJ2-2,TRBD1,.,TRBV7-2,CASSQRQGPGELFF,TGTGCCAGCAGCCAAAGACAGGGGCCCGGGGAGCTGTTTTTT